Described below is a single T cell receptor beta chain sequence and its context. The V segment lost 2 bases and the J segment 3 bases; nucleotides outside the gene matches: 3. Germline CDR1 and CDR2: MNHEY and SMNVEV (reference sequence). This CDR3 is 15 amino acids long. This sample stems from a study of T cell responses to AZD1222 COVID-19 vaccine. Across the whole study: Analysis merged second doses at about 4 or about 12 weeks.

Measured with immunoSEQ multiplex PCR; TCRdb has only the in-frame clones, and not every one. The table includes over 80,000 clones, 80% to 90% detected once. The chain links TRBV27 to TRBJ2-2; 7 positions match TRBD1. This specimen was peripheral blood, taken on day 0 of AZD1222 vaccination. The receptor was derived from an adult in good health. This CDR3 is CASSLDRVHTGELFF. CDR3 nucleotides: TGTGCCAGCAGTTTAGACAGGGTTCACACCGGGGAGCTGTTTTTT.